Sequencing of this TCR beta chain was carried out in a study of T cells in women clearing cervical HPV infection. Across the whole study: Controls were women whose single incident HPV16 infection cleared within 12 months without precancer or cancer.

Between the trimmed V and J ends, which lost 5 bases and 4 bases, there was a span of 14 bases. The CDR3 covers 14 residues. The V gene's germline CDR1 is SGHAT and CDR2 FQNNGV. Assay: immunoSEQ multiplex PCR; the TCRdb copy retains only in-frame clones and omits some. This sample's table has 35,000 to 45,000 clones. Study-level results: CIN3+ cases had significantly higher TCR repertoire richness than controls, but evenness did not differ.

A remark on this clone: What it binds is unknown. The DNA ends 3 residues before the CDR3 does, and the rest of the CDR3 is filled in from the germline J gene.

The chain couples TRBV11-2 to TRBJ1-1; D ambiguous. Material for sequencing was blood buffy coat. The source is a woman aged 18-69 years with a cervical HPV16 infection that either progressed to CIN3+ or cleared (not recorded which). The CDR3 DNA, read in part, is TGTGCCAGCAGCGCCACGTACCCGGTCACTGAA. Its translation: CASSATYPVTE. The whole CDR3 sequence is CASSATYPVTEAFF.